A single sample is the source of the 24 T cell receptor beta chains below, sequenced in a study of T cells in narcolepsy. Assay used: immunoSEQ multiplex PCR; TCRdb lists only in-frame clones, some missing. The sample consists of tens of thousands of clones, approximately 84% of them appearing once. Sequenced sample: memory (CD45RA-) CD4+ T cells from blood. These receptors originate from a human donor in good health.

The chain links TRBV7-9 to TRBJ1-3; D unresolved. Germline V lookup: CDR1 SEHNR, CDR2 FQNEAQ (reference sequence). V was cut by 6 bases and J by 8 bases, with 20 bases left in between. The CDR3 totals 15 residues. CDR3 in DNA: TGTGCCAGCAGTCTTACGAACGATTGGAGAGACACCATATATTTT. It codes for CASSLTNDWRDTIYF. The full variable domain, with the rest looked up from reference TRBV7-9 and TRBJ1-3, is DTGVSQNPRHKITKRGQNVTFRCDPISEHNRLYWYRQTLGQGPEFLTYFQNEAQLEKSRLLSDRFSAERPKGSFSTLEIQRTEQGDSAMYLCASSLTNDWRDTIYFGEGSWLTVV.

This clone has more than one count but fewer than ten. The chain employs TRBV6-5 and TRBJ2-3; 8 bases align to TRBD2. Germline-derived CDR1 and CDR2 are MNHEY and SVGAGI. The CDR3 runs 13 residues. V was pared by 6 bases and J by 1 base, with 0 bases of the junction left unmatched. The CDR3 bases are TGTGCCAGCAGGACTAGCGGCACAGATACGCAGTATTTT. It yields the protein CASRTSGTDTQYF.

The chain carries TRBV20-1 and TRBJ2-7; TRBD2 might be the D (5 bases). From germline, CDR1 is DFQATT and CDR2 SNEGSKA (reference sequence). The CDR3 has 11 amino acids. The V end was cut by 3 bases, the J end by 6 bases, with 9 bases between. This CDR3 reads CSASPGVEQYF. CDR3 DNA sequence: TGCAGTGCTAGCCCCGGGGTCGAGCAGTACTTC.

The chain joins TRBV7-2 to TRBJ2-5, with TRBD2 identical over 7 bases. In germline, CDR1 is SGHTA, CDR2 FQGNSA. Unmatched junction bases numbered 3, after V lost 0 bases and J lost 2 bases. The length of the CDR3 is 15 residues. In nucleotides, the CDR3 is TGTGCCAGCAGCTTAGCGGGGAGGGCTCAAGAGACCCAGTACTTC. Translating it yields CASSLAGRAQETQYF.

The DNA for the CDR3 is TGTGCCAGCAGCCTCACGGACAGGGTCATGAGCTACACCTTC. As protein: CASSLTDRVMSYTF. The chain links TRBV7-9 to TRBJ1-2; TRBD1 agrees at 8 bases. The germline V gene encodes CDR1 SEHNR and CDR2 FQNEAQ (reference sequence). Trimming took 5 bases from V and 9 from J; bases not matched to a gene: 11. The CDR3 is 14 amino acids.

The chain couples TRBV7-2 to TRBJ1-1; TRBD1 might be the D (5 bases). The CDR3 loop spans 12 amino acids. V dropped 3 bases and J dropped 11 bases, with 13 bases sitting between them. Per germline, CDR1 SGHTA and CDR2 FQGNSA. CDR3 amino acids: CASSFLGAGAFF. The DNA for the CDR3 is TGTGCCAGCAGCTTCTTAGGGGCAGGGGCTTTCTTT.

The chain links TRBV4-3 to TRBJ2-2, with 7 nucleotides matching TRBD2. The CDR3 spans 15 residues. J lost 1 base, V lost 4 bases, and 3 bases had no gene match. CDR1 and CDR2 (germline): LGHNA, YSLEER. In DNA form, the CDR3 reads TGCGCCAGCAGCCTCGGCGGGGGGAACACCGGGGAGCTGTTTTTT. This codes for CASSLGGGNTGELFF.

This clone was picked up a small number of times. The chain recombines TRBV14 with TRBJ2-5; D ambiguous. Between the trimmed V and J ends, which lost 4 bases and 3 bases, there was a span of 12 bases. The germline V gene has CDR1 SGHDN and CDR2 FVKESK. The CDR3 loop spans 14 amino acids. CDR3 in DNA: TGTGCCAGCAGCCCTCGTGACCGAAAAGAGACCCAGTACTTC. Translating it yields CASSPRDRKETQYF.

The chain couples TRBV28 to TRBJ1-1; D uncertain. Germline lookup yields CDR1 MDHEN and CDR2 SYDVKM. V was pared by 3 bases and J by 1 base, with 12 bases between. The CDR3 is made up of 15 amino acids. In DNA form, the CDR3 reads TGTGCCAGCAGTTTCGAGGTCACCTGGAACACTGAAGCTTTCTTT. Residues: CASSFEVTWNTEAFF.

The V call is TRBV20-1, the J call TRBJ2-5; weak D call: TRBD2 (6 bases). Germline lookup yields CDR1 DFQATT and CDR2 SNEGSKA (reference sequence). The CDR3 runs 10 residues. V was shortened by 6 bases and J by 4 bases, with 6 bases between the two germline ends. The chain's CDR3 is CSAGGETQYF. The CDR3 nucleotides are TGCAGTGCGGGAGGAGAGACCCAGTACTTC.

This chain connects TRBV11-2 to TRBJ1-6; D gene ambiguous. The V gene's germline CDR1 is SGHAT and CDR2 FQNNGV. The CDR3 spans 13 residues. V lost 5 bases, J lost 10 bases, and 12 bases lay in between. The CDR3 sequence: CASSPRSWSPLHF. CDR3 DNA sequence: TGTGCCAGCAGCCCCCGGTCGTGGTCACCCCTCCACTTT.

J is TRBJ2-1 and V is TRBV19; a weak D match, TRBD1 (6 bases). The V gene lost 7 bases and the J gene lost 5 bases, with 15 bases spanning the gap. The CDR3 contains 14 residues. Germline V gene data show CDR1 as LNHDA and CDR2 as SQIVND (reference sequence). The CDR3 DNA sequence: TGTGCCAGTAAAAACAGGGCCCGGAACAATGAGCAGTTCTTC. This encodes CASKNRARNNEQFF.

The chain recombines TRBV27 with TRBJ2-3; D remains unclear. V gave up 10 bases and J gave up 4 bases, with 12 bases separating them. CDR3 length: 12 amino acids. The germline V gene has CDR1 MNHEY and CDR2 SMNVEV (reference sequence). The CDR3 DNA reads as TGTGCCATCCACCGACTGCCAGATACGCAGTATTTT. It is translated as CAIHRLPDTQYF.

The chain combines TRBV4-2 with TRBJ2-3; the D gene is possibly TRBD2 (5 bases). CDR3 size: 13 residues. CDR1 and CDR2 (germline): LGHNA, YNFKEQ. The V gene lost 3 bases and the J gene lost 8 bases, with 12 bases spanning the gap. CDR3 sequence (DNA): TGTGCCAGCAGCCAGGAGGACCATGGTACGCAGTATTTT. Translating it yields CASSQEDHGTQYF.

This chain connects TRBV30 to TRBJ1-1; tentatively, D is TRBD1 (5 bases). The CDR3 length is 17 residues. Trimming stripped 1 base from V and 0 bases from J, with 18 bases between. Germline V gene sequence: CDR1 GTSNPN, CDR2 SVGIG (reference sequence). CDR3 in DNA: TGTGCCTGGAGTGGTCCAGGGCGGGTTATAATGAACACTGAAGCTTTCTTT. It is translated as CAWSGPGRVIMNTEAFF.

The chain combines TRBV7-2 with TRBJ2-7; the D is unclear. The CDR3 totals 15 residues. The V gene's germline CDR1 is SGHTA and CDR2 FQGNSA. Trimming removed 1 base at V and 3 bases at J, with 13 bases between. CDR3 bases: TGTGCCAGCAGCTTAGAACCCGGGCCCTACTACGAGCAGTACTTC. This codes for CASSLEPGPYYEQYF.

V is TRBV7-6 and J is TRBJ2-5; D gene unclear. Germline V gene sequence: CDR1 SGHVS, CDR2 FNYEAQ. The germline V and J ends were trimmed by 5 bases and 3 bases, with 10 bases remaining between them. There are 13 residues in the CDR3. In DNA form, the CDR3 reads TGTGCCAGCAGCCCTACCCCTGAAGAGACCCAGTACTTC. This encodes CASSPTPEETQYF.

V and J are TRBV5-4 and TRBJ2-7; D perhaps matches TRBD2 (6 bases). Looked up from germline, CDR1 is SGHNT and CDR2 is YYREEE (reference sequence). The CDR3 loop spans 15 amino acids. V gave up 2 bases and J gave up 5 bases, with 17 bases separating them. The CDR3 here is CASSFSGGSPHEQYF. CDR3 bases: TGTGCCAGCAGCTTTTCCGGAGGGAGCCCCCACGAGCAGTACTTC.

V and J are TRBV10-2 and TRBJ2-5, with a possible D match to TRBD2 (5 bases). With the DNA end fitting TRBJ2-7 better, the J assignment may be wrong. The CDR3 loop spans 14 amino acids. Germline lookup yields CDR1 WSHSY and CDR2 SAAADI. The CDR3 here is CASRLDTNSYEQYF. CDR3 nucleotide sequence: TGCGCCAGCAGACTAGACACAAACTCCTACGAGCAGTACTTC.

A few counts support this clone. J is TRBJ1-1 and V is TRBV6-5; D not resolved. CDR1 MNHEY and CDR2 SVGAGI come from the germline V gene. V was pared by 7 bases and J by 0 bases, with 9 bases between. There are 13 residues in the CDR3. CDR3: CASTQNMNTEAFF. As DNA, the CDR3 is TGTGCCAGCACCCAAAATATGAACACTGAAGCTTTCTTT.

The chain employs TRBV5-4 and TRBJ2-5; 10 bases map to TRBD1. This CDR3 is 13 amino acids long. The junction had 3 bases not matched to a gene; V was cut back by 4 bases and J by 6 bases. Germline V gene data show CDR1 as SGHNT and CDR2 as YYREEE (reference sequence). The CDR3 is CASSLDRGKTQYF. The DNA of the CDR3 is TGTGCCAGCAGCCTGGACAGGGGGAAGACCCAGTACTTC.

The genes are TRBV7-2 and TRBJ2-4, with 10 positions matching TRBD2. CDR1 is SGHTA and CDR2 is FQGNSA in the germline V gene. V shed 5 bases and J 3 bases; nucleotides not matched to a gene: 7. The CDR3 consists of 16 residues. This chain's CDR3 is CASSLRPSGGKNIQYF. For the CDR3, the DNA is TGTGCCAGCAGCCTAAGGCCTAGCGGGGGCAAAAACATTCAGTACTTC.

V is TRBV5-1 and J is TRBJ1-1; tentatively, D is TRBD1 (6 bases). There are 14 residues in the CDR3. Germline CDR1 SGHRS, CDR2 YFSETQ. V lost 0 bases and J lost 1, with 7 bases in between. CDR3 residues: CASSLVQGNTEAFF. The CDR3 nucleotides are TGCGCCAGCAGCTTGGTACAGGGGAACACTGAAGCTTTCTTT.

The J gene is TRBJ2-3, the V gene TRBV5-4; D unresolved. With 3 bases removed from V and 0 bases from J, the gap between germline ends came to 5 bases. This CDR3 is 13 amino acids long. CDR1 is SGHNT and CDR2 is YYREEE in the germline V gene (reference sequence). In nucleotides, the CDR3 is TGTGCCAGCAGCTCCAAAAGCACAGATACGCAGTATTTT. As protein: CASSSKSTDTQYF.